The clone carrying this TCR beta chain has a handful of counts. The data derive from a study of CD8 T cells in Susac syndrome. The CDR3 runs 16 residues. Per germline, CDR1 SGHNT and CDR2 YYREEE (reference sequence). After removal of 4 bases from V and 5 bases from J, the junction contained 12 bases not matched to a gene. Random-hexamer reverse transcription was applied to 0.5 to 1 ug RNA. Across 54 Vbeta and 13 Jbeta, TCR beta CDR3 was amplified with immunoSEQ multiplex PCR. TCRdb redid the calling of the immunoSEQ multiplex PCR reads with MiXCR, one entry per CDR3 protein. The table records about 440,000 distinct CDR3 sequences, roughly 85% of them present only once.

The V call is TRBV5-4, the J call TRBJ2-5, with TRBD2 matching 9 bases. This sequence originates from a human donor with multiple sclerosis. The sequenced material came from CD8+ T cells from PBMCs. This CDR3 reads CASSLWAQAGGETQYF. CDR3 nucleotides: TGTGCCAGCAGCCTTTGGGCACAAGCGGGAGGTGAGACCCAGTACTTC. Full variable domain (remainder filled in from reference TRBV5-4 and TRBJ2-5): ETGVTQSPTHLIKTRGQQVTLRCSSQSGHNTVSWYQQALGQGPQFIFQYYREEENGRGNFPPRFSGLQFPNYSSELNVNALELDDSALYLCASSLWAQAGGETQYFGPGTRLLVL.